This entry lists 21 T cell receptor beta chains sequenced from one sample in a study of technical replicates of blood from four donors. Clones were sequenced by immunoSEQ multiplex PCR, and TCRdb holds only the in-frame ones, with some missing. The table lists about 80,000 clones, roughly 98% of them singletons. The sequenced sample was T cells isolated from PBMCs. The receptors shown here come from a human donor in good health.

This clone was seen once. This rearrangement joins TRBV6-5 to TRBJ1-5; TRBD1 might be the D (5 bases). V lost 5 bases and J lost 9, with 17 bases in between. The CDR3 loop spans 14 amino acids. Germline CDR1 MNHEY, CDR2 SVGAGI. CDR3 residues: CASSPSQAVWPQHF. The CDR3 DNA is TGTGCCAGCAGTCCCTCACAGGCGGTCTGGCCCCAGCATTTT.

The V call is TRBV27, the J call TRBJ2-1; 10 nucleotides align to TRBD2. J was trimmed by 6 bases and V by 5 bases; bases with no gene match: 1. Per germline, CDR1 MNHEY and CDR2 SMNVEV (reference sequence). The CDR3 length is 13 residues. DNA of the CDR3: TGTGCCAGCAGTAGCGGGAGGGCCAATGAGCAGTTCTTC. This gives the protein CASSSGRANEQFF.

The CDR3 DNA is TGTGCCAGCAGTTCGCTGGTTCAACGGGAGGGCTACGAGCAGTACTTC. Protein: CASSSLVQREGYEQYF. The chain employs TRBV27 and TRBJ2-7; TRBD2 matches at 8 bases. The germline V gene encodes CDR1 MNHEY and CDR2 SMNVEV (reference sequence). With V trimmed by 4 bases and J by 3 bases, 11 bases remained unmatched. The CDR3 has 16 amino acids.

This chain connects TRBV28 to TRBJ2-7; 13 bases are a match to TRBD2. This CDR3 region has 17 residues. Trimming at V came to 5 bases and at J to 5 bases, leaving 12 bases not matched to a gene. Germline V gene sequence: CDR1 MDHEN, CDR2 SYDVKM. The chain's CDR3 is CASSPLWTSGRGDEQYF. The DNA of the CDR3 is TGTGCCAGCAGTCCACTATGGACTAGCGGGAGAGGGGACGAGCAGTACTTC. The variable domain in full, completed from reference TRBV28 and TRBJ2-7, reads DVKVTQSSRYLVKRTGEKVFLECVQDMDHENMFWYRQDPGLGLRLIYFSYDVKMKEKGDIPEGYSVSREKKERFSLILESASTNQTSMYLCASSPLWTSGRGDEQYFGPGTRLTVT.

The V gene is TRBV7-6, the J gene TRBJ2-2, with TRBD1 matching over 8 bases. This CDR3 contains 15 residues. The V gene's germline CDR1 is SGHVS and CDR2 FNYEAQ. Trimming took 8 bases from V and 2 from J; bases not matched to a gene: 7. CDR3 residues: CASGRGPPNTGELFF. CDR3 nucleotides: TGTGCCAGCGGCAGGGGGCCACCAAACACCGGGGAGCTGTTTTTT.

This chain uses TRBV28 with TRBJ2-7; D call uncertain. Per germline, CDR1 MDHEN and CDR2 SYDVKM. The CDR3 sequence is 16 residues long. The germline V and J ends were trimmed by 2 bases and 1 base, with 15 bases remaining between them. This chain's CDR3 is CASSLEVVRKSYEQYF. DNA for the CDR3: TGTGCCAGCAGTTTAGAGGTGGTCCGGAAATCCTACGAGCAGTACTTC. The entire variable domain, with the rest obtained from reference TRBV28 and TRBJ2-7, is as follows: DVKVTQSSRYLVKRTGEKVFLECVQDMDHENMFWYRQDPGLGLRLIYFSYDVKMKEKGDIPEGYSVSREKKERFSLILESASTNQTSMYLCASSLEVVRKSYEQYFGPGTRLTVT.

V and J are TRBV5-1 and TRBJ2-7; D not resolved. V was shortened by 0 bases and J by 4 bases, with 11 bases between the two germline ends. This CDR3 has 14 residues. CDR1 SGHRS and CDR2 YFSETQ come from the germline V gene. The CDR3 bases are TGCGCCAGCAGCTTGGCACCAGGCGTGTACGAGCAGTACTTC. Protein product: CASSLAPGVYEQYF.

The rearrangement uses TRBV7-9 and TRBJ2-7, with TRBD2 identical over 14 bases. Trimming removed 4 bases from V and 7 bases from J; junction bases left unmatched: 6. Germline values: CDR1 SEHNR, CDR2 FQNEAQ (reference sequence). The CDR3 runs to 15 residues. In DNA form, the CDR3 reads TGTGCCAGCAGCTCGGGACTAGCGGGAGCCTGGGAGCAGTACTTC. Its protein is CASSSGLAGAWEQYF.

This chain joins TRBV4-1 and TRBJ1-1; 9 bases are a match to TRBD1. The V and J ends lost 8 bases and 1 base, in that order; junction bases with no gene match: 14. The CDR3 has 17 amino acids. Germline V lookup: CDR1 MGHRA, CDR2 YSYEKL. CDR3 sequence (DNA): TGCGCCAGCCGACCAACAGGGGGCTCGCGGAAGAACACTGAAGCTTTCTTT. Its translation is CASRPTGGSRKNTEAFF.

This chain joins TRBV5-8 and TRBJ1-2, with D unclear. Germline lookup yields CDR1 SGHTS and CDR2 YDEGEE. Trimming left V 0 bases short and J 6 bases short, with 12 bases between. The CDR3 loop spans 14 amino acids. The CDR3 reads CASSLAGLSHGYTF. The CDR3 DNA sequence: TGTGCCAGCAGCTTGGCGGGGTTATCTCATGGCTACACCTTC.

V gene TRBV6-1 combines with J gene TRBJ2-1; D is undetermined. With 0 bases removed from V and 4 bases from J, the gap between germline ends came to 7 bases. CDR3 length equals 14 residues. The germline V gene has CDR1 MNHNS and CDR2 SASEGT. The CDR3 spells CASSEASRYNEQFF. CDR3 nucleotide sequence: TGTGCCAGCAGTGAAGCCTCTAGATACAATGAGCAGTTCTTC.

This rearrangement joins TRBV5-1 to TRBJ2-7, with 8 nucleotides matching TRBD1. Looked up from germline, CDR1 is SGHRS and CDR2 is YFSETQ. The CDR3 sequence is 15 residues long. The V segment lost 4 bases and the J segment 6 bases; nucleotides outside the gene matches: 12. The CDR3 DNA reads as TGCGCCAGCAGCCTAGCCGGGACAGGAGGGGCCGAGCAGTACTTC. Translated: CASSLAGTGGAEQYF.

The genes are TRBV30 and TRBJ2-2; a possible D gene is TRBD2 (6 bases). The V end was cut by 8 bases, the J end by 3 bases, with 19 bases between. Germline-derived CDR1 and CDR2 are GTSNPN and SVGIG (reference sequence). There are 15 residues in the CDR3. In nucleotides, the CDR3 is TGTGCCGCCCTAATCAGGGAGGCGGACACCGGGGAGCTGTTTTTT. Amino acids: CAALIREADTGELFF.

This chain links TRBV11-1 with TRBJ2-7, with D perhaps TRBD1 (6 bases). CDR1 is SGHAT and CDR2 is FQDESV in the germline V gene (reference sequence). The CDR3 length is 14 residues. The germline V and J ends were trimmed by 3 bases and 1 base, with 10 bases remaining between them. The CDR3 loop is CASSFQGTSYEQYF. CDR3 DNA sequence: TGTGCCAGCAGCTTTCAGGGGACATCCTACGAGCAGTACTTC.

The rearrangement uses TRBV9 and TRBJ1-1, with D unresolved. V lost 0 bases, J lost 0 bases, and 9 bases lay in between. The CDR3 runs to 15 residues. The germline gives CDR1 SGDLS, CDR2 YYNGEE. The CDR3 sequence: CASSVGPSVNTEAFF. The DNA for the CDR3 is TGTGCCAGCAGCGTAGGCCCGAGTGTGAACACTGAAGCTTTCTTT.

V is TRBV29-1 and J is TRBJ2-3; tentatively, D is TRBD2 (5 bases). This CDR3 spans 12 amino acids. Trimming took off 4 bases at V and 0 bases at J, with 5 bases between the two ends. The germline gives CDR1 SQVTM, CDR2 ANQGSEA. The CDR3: CSVGTSTDTQYF. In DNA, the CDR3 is TGCAGCGTTGGGACTAGCACAGATACGCAGTATTTT.

CDR3: CASSLGGYGYTF. Written as DNA, the CDR3 is TGCGCCAGCAGCTTGGGAGGTTATGGCTACACCTTC. The chain combines TRBV5-1 with TRBJ1-2; D remains ambiguous. The CDR3 loop spans 12 amino acids. CDR1 SGHRS and CDR2 YFSETQ come from the germline V gene. Trimming left V 0 bases short and J 5 bases short, with 5 bases between.

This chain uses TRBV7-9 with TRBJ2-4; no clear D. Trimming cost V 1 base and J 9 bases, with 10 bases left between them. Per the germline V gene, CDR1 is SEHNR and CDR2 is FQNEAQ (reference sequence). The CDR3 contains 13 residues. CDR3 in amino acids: CASSLVESGIQYF. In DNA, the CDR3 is TGTGCCAGCAGCTTAGTTGAATCGGGCATTCAGTACTTC. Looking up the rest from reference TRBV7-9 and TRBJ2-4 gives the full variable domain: DTGVSQNPRHKITKRGQNVTFRCDPISEHNRLYWYRQTLGQGPEFLTYFQNEAQLEKSRLLSDRFSAERPKGSFSTLEIQRTEQGDSAMYLCASSLVESGIQYFGAGTRLSVL.

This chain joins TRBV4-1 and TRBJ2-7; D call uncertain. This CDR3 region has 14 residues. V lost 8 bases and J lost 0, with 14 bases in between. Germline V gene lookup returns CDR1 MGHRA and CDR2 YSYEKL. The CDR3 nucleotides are TGCGCCAGCCAGGCAGACCTCCGCTCCTACGAGCAGTACTTC. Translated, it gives CASQADLRSYEQYF.

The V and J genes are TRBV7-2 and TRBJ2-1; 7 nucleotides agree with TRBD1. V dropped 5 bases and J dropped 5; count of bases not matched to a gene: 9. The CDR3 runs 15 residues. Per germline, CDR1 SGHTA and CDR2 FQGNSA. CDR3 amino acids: CASSQQGNKNNEQFF. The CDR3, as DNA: TGTGCCAGCAGCCAACAGGGGAACAAAAACAATGAGCAGTTCTTC.

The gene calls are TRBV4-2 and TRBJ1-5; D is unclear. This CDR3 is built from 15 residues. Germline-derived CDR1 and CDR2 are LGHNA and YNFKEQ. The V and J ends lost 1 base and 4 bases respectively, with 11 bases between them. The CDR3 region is CASSQASSVNQPQHF. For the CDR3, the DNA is TGTGCCAGCAGCCAAGCATCGTCAGTTAATCAGCCCCAGCATTTT.